The rows below give T cell receptor beta chains drawn from one sample of a study of a mutant IDH1 vaccine in newly diagnosed glioma. No cognate antigen is known for these TCRs. Data came from immunoSEQ multiplex PCR; TCRdb stores just in-frame clones and leaves some out. The sample holds some 71,000 clones, around 87% seen once. Sequencing was performed on PBMCs, taken from a glioma patient whose treatment included an IDH1 peptide vaccine. These receptors originate from a man aged 30 to 39 with glioma. Each CDR3 is given with its conserved first and last residue. D genes are given only for firm matches. The size of a clone is reported for some rows only, either as once, few or many, or as a class for expanded clones.

size	V	J	D	DNA	CDR3
.	TRBV5-5	TRBJ1-1	.	TGTGCCAGCAGCTTGCGGGGAAGCCGGTTTCTGAACACTGAAGCTTTCTTT	CASSLRGSRFLNTEAFF
.	TRBV7-2	TRBJ2-5	.	TGTGCCAGCAGCTTAGCGCAACGGAGGGAAGAGACCCAGTACTTC	CASSLAQRREETQYF
.	TRBV18	TRBJ1-1	.	TGTGCCAGCTCACCACTAGGAGGGGTGAACACTGAAGCTTTCTTT	CASSPLGGVNTEAFF
.	TRBV11-2	TRBJ2-7	.	TGTGCCAGCAGCTTCCGGGGGCCCGAGCAGTACTTC	CASSFRGPEQYF
.	TRBV19	TRBJ1-1	.	TGTGCCAGTAAGGGCGGGGGAACTGAAGCTTTCTTT	CASKGGGTEAFF
once	TRBV28	TRBJ2-3	TRBD2	TGTGCCAGCAGTTTGTTCGGGGGGACTCCACCAGATACGCAGTATTTT	CASSLFGGTPPDTQYF
once	TRBV6-1	TRBJ2-2	.	TGTGCCAGCAGTGAACAAAGACGGAACACCGGGGAGCTGTTTTTT	CASSEQRRNTGELFF
.	TRBV4-1	TRBJ2-1	.	TGCGCCAGCAGCCAAGGAGGGCTAGCGTTGGATGAGCAGTTCTTC	CASSQGGLALDEQFF
.	TRBV6-6	TRBJ2-1	.	TGTGCCAGCAGTTACTCGATTTCCTACAATGAGCAGTTCTTC	CASSYSISYNEQFF
.	TRBV28	TRBJ2-3	.	TGTGCCAGCAGTTTATTCACGGGACCGGAGGCAGATACGCAGTATTTT	CASSLFTGPEADTQYF
.	TRBV5-1	TRBJ2-2	.	TGCGCCAGCAGCTTGGCCCCAGGTTCGAACACCGGGGAGCTGTTTTTT	CASSLAPGSNTGELFF
.	TRBV7-2	TRBJ2-1	TRBD2	TGTGCCAGCAGCTATAGCGGGGGGGCCTACAATGAGCAGTTCTTC	CASSYSGGAYNEQFF
few	TRBV5-1	TRBJ2-2	TRBD1	TGCGCCAGCAGCAGGACAGGGGCTAACACCGGGGAGCTGTTTTTT	CASSRTGANTGELFF
.	TRBV10-1	TRBJ2-3	TRBD2	TGCGCCAGCAGTTCTGAGCTTTCCGGGACTAGCCCGGGGGGCACAGATACGCAGTATTTT	CASSSELSGTSPGGTDTQYF
.	TRBV27	TRBJ2-1	.	TGTGCCAGCAGTTTACGGGGTGCGAGCGGAAGGAATGAGCAGTTCTTC	CASSLRGASGRNEQFF
few	TRBV7-3	TRBJ1-1	.	TGTGCCAGCAGCTTATCACGTATCACTGAAGCTTTCTTT	CASSLSRITEAFF
.	TRBV9	TRBJ2-1	.	TGTGCCAGCAGCCCGGGGGGCGGTCGGACCTACAATGAGCAGTTCTTC	CASSPGGGRTYNEQFF
once	TRBV7-9	TRBJ2-1	.	.	CASSLEVFGGGSLFF
.	TRBV19	TRBJ1-2	.	TGTGCCAGTAGTAAAACCGAGTCTAACTATGGCTACACCTTC	CASSKTESNYGYTF
.	TRBV9	TRBJ2-5	.	TGTGCCAGCAGCGTAGGAGATAGGCACCAAGAGACCCAGTACTTC	CASSVGDRHQETQYF
.	TRBV30	TRBJ2-3	.	TGTGCCTGGAGGGCTATGACAGATACGCAGTATTTT	CAWRAMTDTQYF
.	TRBV28	TRBJ2-2	.	TGTGCCAGCAGTTCTTTCCGGGGGTACACCGGGGAGCTGTTTTTT	CASSSFRGYTGELFF
.	TRBV21-1	TRBJ1-5	.	TGTGCCAGCAGCAAAAAGCGGGACAGGGGGCTGTTTTATAGCAATCAGCCCCAGCATTTT	CASSKKRDRGLFYSNQPQHF
few	TRBV19	TRBJ1-5	.	TGTGCCAGTAGTACACTTGGACGGAGCGAGCCCCAGCATTTT	CASSTLGRSEPQHF
.	TRBV27	TRBJ1-6	.	TGTGCCAGCAGTTCCGGACAATATAATTCACCCCTCCACTTT	CASSSGQYNSPLHF